This T cell receptor beta chain was recorded in a study of blood T cells in healthy people across ages. For the second PCR, which ran for roughly 6 to 11 cycles, a sample-barcoded 5' primer and a J-beta primer mix were used. TCRdb re-called the 5' RACE reads with MiXCR, one entry per CDR3 protein. The sample carries about 570,000 distinct CDR3 sequences, approximately 27% recorded once. The sequence derives from a woman between 65 and 79 years old in good health. Sequenced input: blood.

The DNA of the CDR3 is TGCAGTGCTAGAGGAGTCGATGAAGCTTTCTTT. Protein product: CSARGVDEAFF. The rearrangement links TRBV20-1 to TRBJ1-1; unclear D gene. Trimming left V 1 base short and J 7 bases short, with 7 bases between. The germline V gene has CDR1 DFQATT and CDR2 SNEGSKA (reference sequence). This CDR3 is 11 amino acids long.